The text below deals with one TCR beta chain. Antigen specificity is unknown. The V gene's germline CDR1 is SGHVS and CDR2 FNYEAQ. The CDR3 loop spans 13 amino acids. With V trimmed by 5 bases and J by 5 bases, 6 bases remained unmatched. Generated by immunoSEQ multiplex PCR, the TCRdb table keeps only in-frame clones and is missing some. Of 30,000 or so clones detected, around 60% appear once; the ten largest clones hold approximately 4.7%. The sample is drawn from a study of cytotoxic CD8 clonotypes in ibrutinib-treated CLL. Looking at the study overall: Collecting the response samples happened after a median 12 months of treatment, with a range of 6 to 36.

Overall study findings and caveats: Samples from sustained-remission and progressing patients were taken at different times.

Extraction of around 2 micrograms of genomic DNA from cryopreserved PBMCs supplied material for TCR beta libraries. The input for sequencing was PBMCs, taken before ibrutinib treatment. The clonotype originates from a human donor with chronic lymphocytic leukemia. The chain carries TRBV7-6 and TRBJ2-7, with 7 bases that match TRBD2. DNA of the CDR3: TGTGCCAGCAGCGAAGGACTAGTCCACGAGCAGTACTTC. This encodes CASSEGLVHEQYF.